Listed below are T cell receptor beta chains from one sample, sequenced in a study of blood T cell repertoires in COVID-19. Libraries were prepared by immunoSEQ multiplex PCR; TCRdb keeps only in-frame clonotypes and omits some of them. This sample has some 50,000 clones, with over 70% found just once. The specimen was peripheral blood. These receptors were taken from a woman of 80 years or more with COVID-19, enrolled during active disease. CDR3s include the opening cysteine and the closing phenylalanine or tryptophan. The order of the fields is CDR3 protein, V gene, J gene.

CDR3 protein: CASSYRETQYF
V gene: TRBV27
J gene: TRBJ2-5

CDR3 protein: CASSVGPSQGSSYNEQFF
V gene: TRBV9
J gene: TRBJ2-1

CDR3 protein: CASSLWGQGSSGANVLTF
V gene: TRBV28
J gene: TRBJ2-6

CDR3 protein: CASSARQVSTEAFF
V gene: TRBV3-1/TRBV3-2
J gene: TRBJ1-1

CDR3 protein: CAWSYPDRANYGYTF
V gene: TRBV30
J gene: TRBJ1-2

CDR3 protein: CASTGGNSPLHF
V gene: TRBV19
J gene: TRBJ1-6

CDR3 protein: CASSRDFPNTGELFF
V gene: TRBV11-3
J gene: TRBJ2-2

CDR3 protein: CASSPLDSSNQPQHF
V gene: TRBV18
J gene: TRBJ1-5

CDR3 protein: CASSRRGIQETQYF
V gene: TRBV3-1/TRBV3-2
J gene: TRBJ2-5

CDR3 protein: CASSDSTINYGYTF
V gene: TRBV28
J gene: TRBJ1-2

CDR3 protein: CASSHSRTSGPYNEQFF
V gene: TRBV7-2
J gene: TRBJ2-1

CDR3 protein: CASSRQGVTHF
V gene: TRBV19
J gene: TRBJ2-5

CDR3 protein: CASSWPGTRSGELFF
V gene: TRBV5-4
J gene: TRBJ2-2

CDR3 protein: CASSSRVWSGYTF
V gene: TRBV28
J gene: TRBJ1-2

CDR3 protein: CASSPSRTGNEKLFF
V gene: TRBV19
J gene: TRBJ1-4

CDR3 protein: CASSPDTYRAAFF
V gene: TRBV14
J gene: TRBJ1-1